This TCR beta chain was captured by sequencing in a study of CD8 T cells in Susac syndrome. The V end was cut by 5 bases, the J end by 4 bases, with 24 bases between. The CDR3 length is 17 residues. Germline CDR1 and CDR2: SGHVS and FQNEAQ. An amount of RNA that ranged from roughly 0.5 to 1 ug was reverse transcribed with random hexamers. TCRdb processed the immunoSEQ multiplex PCR reads anew with MiXCR; each CDR3 protein has one entry. The data hold some 130,000 distinct CDR3 sequences, with around 94% observed a single time. Sequencing was performed on CD4+ T cells from PBMCs. This chain uses TRBV7-8 with TRBJ2-7, with a possible D match to TRBD1 (6 bases). The receptor was derived from a human donor with multiple sclerosis. Here the CDR3 DNA reads TGTGCCAGCAGCCCTGGACAGATAGACCGTTTCTTTTACGAGCAGTACTTC. Residues: CASSPGQIDRFFYEQYF.